Sequencing of this T cell receptor (beta chain) was carried out in a study of CD8 T cells in Susac syndrome. Study-level information: Among the Susac syndrome patients who underwent sequencing, roughly six had clinically active disease, while about eight of them were in remission. Each patient with Susac syndrome, at the time of blood draw, was therapy-naive, on corticosteroids, or on intravenous immunoglobulin alone.

With random hexamers, reverse transcription was performed on roughly 0.45 to 1 ug of RNA. TCR beta CDR3 was amplified by immunoSEQ covering 54 Vbeta and 13 Jbeta. In TCRdb, the immunoSEQ multiplex PCR reads were re-called with MiXCR into one record per CDR3 protein. The data show about 150,000 distinct CDR3 sequences, roughly 96% seen once. CDR1 and CDR2 from the germline V gene are MNHEY and SVGAGI. CDR3 length equals 15 residues. The V gene end was trimmed by 0 bases and the J gene end by 3 bases; junction bases not matched to a gene: 5. The diagnostic criteria were recently defined, and patients with Susac syndrome met them for definite or probable disease.

This TCR was recovered from a human donor with Susac syndrome. The specimen sequenced was CD4+ T cells from PBMCs. The genes are TRBV6-5 and TRBJ2-7; 7 bases fit TRBD1. The CDR3 sequence is CASSYSTRDSYEQYF. CDR3 in DNA: TGTGCCAGCAGTTACTCGACCCGGGACAGCTACGAGCAGTACTTC.